A selection of T cell receptor beta chains follows, all from one sample in a study of T cell repertoires in cytomegalovirus infection. Their antigens are not known. TCRdb reanalysed the reads using MiXCR and keeps one entry per CDR3 protein. Found here are roughly 730,000 distinct CDR3 sequences, 30% to 40% of them singletons; the top ten hold 15% to 20%. The starting material was cultured PBMCs, obtained from culture after CMV antigen stimulation. The receptors were gathered from a human donor in good health (CMV status not recorded). Some clones in this sample may be carry-over from other donors' samples. The CDR3 runs from the conserved cysteine through the conserved F or W.

>TRBJ2-1|TRBV6-5|14
CASIAGTGYNEQFF
>TRBJ2-1|TRBV7-9|17
CASSLLAGGPLYNEQFF
>TRBJ1-6|TRBV11-2|14
CASSFLGPRSPLHF
>TRBJ1-2|TRBV14|15
CASSQDRTGTYGYTF
>TRBJ2-5|TRBV6-5|16
CASSYGVGTGQETQYF
>TRBJ2-7|TRBV4-3|15
CASSQEWQGGYEQYF
>TRBJ2-5|TRBV7-8|14
CASSRDNMQETQYF
>TRBJ2-3|TRBV20-1|13
CSARMIGGDTQYF
>TRBJ2-3|TRBV5-5|17
CASSLRLAGRSTDTQYF
>TRBJ2-1|TRBV7-2|16
CASSSWTSGSYNEQFF
>TRBJ1-2|TRBV29-1|11
CSVERDGGYTF
>TRBJ2-2|TRBV19|15
CASRPAGANTGELFF
>TRBJ2-7|TRBV7-8|15
CASSLRRGATYEQYF
>TRBJ2-1|TRBV11-2|15
CASSSQAGSYNEQFF
>TRBJ2-1|TRBV12-3/TRBV12-4|15
CASSFVTGAHNEQFF
>TRBJ2-2|TRBV2|12
CASRGISGELFF
>TRBJ1-2|TRBV12-3/TRBV12-4|16
CASSTPPRDNRGGYTF
>TRBJ1-3|TRBV5-6|14
CASSFSSSGNTIYF
>TRBJ2-7|TRBV12-3/TRBV12-4|13
CASSLWDSYEQYF
>TRBJ1-2|TRBV28|14
CASNKGLFNYGYTF
>TRBJ1-5|TRBV7-2|15
CASSLVGYSNQPQHF
>TRBJ1-6|TRBV7-6|15
CASSLGRLSNSPLHF
>TRBJ2-6|TRBV7-2|18
CASSFSTGGVRGANVLTF
>TRBJ1-6|TRBV28|17
CASSAYRLSSYNSPLHF
>TRBJ2-7|TRBV29-1|14
CSVGTPKGVYEQYF
>TRBJ1-3|TRBV5-6|15
CASSSRTGLFHTIYF
>TRBJ1-4|TRBV6-1|16
CASSDQGQAGGEKLFF
>TRBJ2-1|TRBV27|14
CASSLLQGAGEQFF
>TRBJ2-5|TRBV20-1|13
CSASGVGQETQYF
>TRBJ1-5|TRBV19|16
CASSLRTRTPYQPQHF
>TRBJ1-6|TRBV27|15
CASSLLPRENSPLHF
>TRBJ2-2|TRBV20-1|16
CSARDGTSSNTGELFF
>TRBJ2-1|TRBV7-9|14
CASSPGLVWDEQFF
>TRBJ2-2|TRBV7-9|13
CASSLLGPGELFF
>TRBJ2-5|TRBV29-1|14
CSAGGLAGQETQYF
>TRBJ1-5|TRBV7-6|13
CASSLVRVQPQHF
>TRBJ2-7|TRBV20-1|16
CSARILSTTNPYEQYF
>TRBJ2-5|TRBV11-2|16
CASSAGATNHQETQYF
>TRBJ2-1|TRBV11-1|13
CASSAGGGSEQFF
>TRBJ1-1|TRBV7-8|14
CASSLGTGDTEAFF
>TRBJ2-7|TRBV4-1|17
CASSQRLAGENSYEQYF
>TRBJ2-3|TRBV6-5|15
CASSKGLAGLYTQYF
>TRBJ2-3|TRBV5-3|13
CASSPGGSPTQYF
>TRBJ2-2|TRBV7-2|17
CASSRPPGTVNTGELFF
>TRBJ2-3|TRBV5-3|14
CASSSTHQADTQYF
>TRBJ2-5|TRBV19|15
CASSKSGQRVETQYF
>TRBJ2-5|TRBV19|16
CASSGTGTGVPETQYF
>TRBJ2-7|TRBV2|14
CASRRDGGPLEQYF
>TRBJ2-7|TRBV12-3/TRBV12-4|13
CASSLNEGGEQYF
>TRBJ1-5|TRBV20-1|15
CSANRQSNSNQPQHF
>TRBJ1-1|TRBV27|15
CASSTRRNRDTEAFF
>TRBJ2-1|TRBV7-2|15
CASSPGGLAYNEQFF
>TRBJ1-3|TRBV28|14
CASSSMASGNTIYF
>TRBJ2-5|TRBV18|16
CASSTGTAAAGGTQYF
>TRBJ1-1|TRBV5-4|15
CASSPGGTGNTEAFF
>TRBJ1-1|TRBV4-2|14
CASSHGRANTEAFF
>TRBJ2-3|TRBV11-2|17
CASSLGGTSYSTDTQYF